A single sample is the source of the 11 T cell receptor beta chains below, sequenced in a study of spatial heterogeneity in lung cancer. MiXCR, run by TCRdb on the 5' RACE reads, gives a single entry per CDR3 protein. Of 3,000 to 4,000 distinct CDR3 sequences listed, about a tenth are singletons. Study-level points and caveats: Expanded intratumoral alpha and beta TCR counts tracked tumor mutation counts.

Time point denoted: sample taken at primary tumor resection. Antigens for these TCRs are unknown. This specimen consisted of lung tumor tissue, obtained at surgery. Every receptor here comes from a male donor with early-stage non-small cell lung cancer.

In its sample, this clonotype ranks as medium-sized. The library was built for alpha chains, so this beta chain is an off-target read and its size means little. The chain links TRBV11-2 to TRBJ2-2; D uncertain. V lost 3 bases to trimming and J lost 1 base, with 6 bases between them. This CDR3 has 14 amino acids. CDR1 is SGHAT, CDR2 FQNNGV, per germline. This CDR3 reads CASSFEMNTGELFF. CDR3 bases: TGTGCCAGCAGCTTCGAGATGAACACCGGGGAGCTGTTTTTT.

Remarks on this clonotype: This beta chain represents an off-target read in a library built for alpha chains; its size is of limited meaning. The chain carries TRBV6-6 and TRBJ2-3, with 7 bases aligning to TRBD2. V shed 8 bases, J shed 2 bases, and the junction held 7 bases outside the gene matches. Looked up from germline, CDR1 is MNHNY and CDR2 is SVGAGI (reference sequence). This CDR3 is built from 14 residues. CDR3 residues: CASRRGGVTDTQYF. The CDR3 nucleotides read TGTGCCAGCCGCCGCGGGGGAGTCACAGATACGCAGTATTTT.

This clonotype is categorized as medium-sized (0.01 to 0.1%). Since it is a stray read in a library aimed at alpha chains, this beta chain has a size that is not meaningful. V and J are TRBV7-2 and TRBJ2-5; TRBD2 agrees at 11 bases. In germline, CDR1 is SGHTA, CDR2 FQGNSA. The CDR3 contains 15 residues. The V segment lost 4 bases and the J segment 2 bases; nucleotides outside the gene matches: 3. CDR3 sequence: CASSSLAGGQETQYF. In nucleotides, the CDR3 is TGTGCCAGCAGCTCCTTAGCGGGGGGGCAAGAGACCCAGTACTTC.

This clonotype has a handful of counts. This beta chain is an unintended read in a library built for alpha chains; its size means little. The chain couples TRBV7-9 to TRBJ2-7, with a tentative D call TRBD2 (5 bases). This CDR3 comprises 12 residues. Trimming removed 5 bases at V and 0 bases at J, with 5 bases between. Germline loops: CDR1 SEHNR, CDR2 FQNEAQ (reference sequence). CDR3 residues: CASSRGSYEQYF. The CDR3 DNA follows: TGTGCCAGCAGCCGGGGCTCCTACGAGCAGTACTTC.

This clonotype was counted at least ten times. A library made for alpha chains picked up this beta chain off target, so its size means little. The chain joins TRBV6-5 to TRBJ2-2; perhaps TRBD2 as D (6 bases). The V end was cut by 8 bases, the J end by 3 bases, with 7 bases between. The CDR3 sequence is 12 residues long. Germline CDR1 MNHEY, CDR2 SVGAGI. The CDR3 sequence: CASGGDTGELFF. CDR3 nucleotide sequence: TGTGCCAGCGGAGGGGACACCGGGGAGCTGTTTTTT.

This clonotype was observed many times. Since the library was made to target alpha chains, this beta chain is a stray read and its abundance is not meaningful. The chain combines TRBV4-3 with TRBJ1-3; no reliable D call. The V end was cut by 4 bases, the J end by 0 bases, with 13 bases between. CDR3 length: 16 residues. Looked up from germline, CDR1 is LGHNA and CDR2 is YSLEER. The CDR3 sequence: CASSPSTVSSGNTIYF. Written as DNA, the CDR3 is TGCGCCAGCAGCCCATCGACCGTCTCCTCTGGAAACACCATATATTTT.

This clonotype was counted between two and nine times. A library made for alpha chains picked up this beta chain off target, so its size means little. This chain connects TRBV5-1 to TRBJ2-5; unclear D gene. V shed 0 bases and J shed 5 bases, with 11 bases lying between them. This CDR3 has 14 amino acids. Germline V gene sequence: CDR1 SGHRS, CDR2 YFSETQ. CDR3 sequence reads: CASSLGPTGETQYF. Written as DNA, the CDR3 is TGCGCCAGCAGCTTGGGCCCCACCGGGGAGACCCAGTACTTC.

By share of the sample, this clonotype is medium-sized. Since the library was made to target alpha chains, this beta chain is a stray read and its abundance is not meaningful. As DNA, the CDR3 is TGCAGTGCTAGAGATGGTGGCAAGCGACGCTCTGGGGCCAACGTCCTGACTTTC. It translates to CSARDGGKRRSGANVLTF. The chain combines TRBV20-1 with TRBJ2-6; D gene unclear. Germline V gene data show CDR1 as DFQATT and CDR2 as SNEGSKA (reference sequence). The V end was cut by 0 bases, the J end by 0 bases, with 15 bases between. The CDR3 has 18 amino acids.

This clonotype appeared many times. A library made for alpha chains picked up this beta chain off target, so its size means little. V and J are TRBV11-2 and TRBJ2-7; no clear D gene. V dropped 1 base and J dropped 2 bases, with 9 bases sitting between them. Looked up from germline, CDR1 is SGHAT and CDR2 is FQNNGV. The CDR3 covers 14 residues. The CDR3 loop is CASSLARRTYEQYF. CDR3 DNA: TGTGCCAGCAGCTTAGCAAGGCGCACCTACGAGCAGTACTTC.

This clonotype is labeled medium-sized. A library prepared for alpha chains yielded this beta chain as an off-target read; its size is of little meaning. The V gene is TRBV10-3, the J gene TRBJ1-6; weak D call: TRBD1 (5 bases). This CDR3 is 15 amino acids long. V lost 0 bases to trimming and J lost 8 bases, with 11 bases between them. Germline lookup yields CDR1 ENHRY and CDR2 SYGVKD. In DNA, the CDR3 is TGTGCCATCAGTGAGTCAGTGGACAATGATTCACCCCTCCACTTT. It is translated as CAISESVDNDSPLHF.

This clonotype has a count of ten or more. This beta chain lies outside the target of a library built for alpha chains; its clone size means little. The V and J genes are TRBV28 and TRBJ1-1, with D possibly matching TRBD1 (6 bases). This CDR3 region has 16 residues. CDR1 is MDHEN and CDR2 is SYDVKM in the germline V gene. The V and J ends lost 3 bases and 1 base respectively, with 15 bases between them. CDR3 loop: CASSLYAGVGNTEAFF. For the CDR3, the DNA is TGTGCCAGCAGTTTGTATGCAGGGGTCGGGAACACTGAAGCTTTCTTT.